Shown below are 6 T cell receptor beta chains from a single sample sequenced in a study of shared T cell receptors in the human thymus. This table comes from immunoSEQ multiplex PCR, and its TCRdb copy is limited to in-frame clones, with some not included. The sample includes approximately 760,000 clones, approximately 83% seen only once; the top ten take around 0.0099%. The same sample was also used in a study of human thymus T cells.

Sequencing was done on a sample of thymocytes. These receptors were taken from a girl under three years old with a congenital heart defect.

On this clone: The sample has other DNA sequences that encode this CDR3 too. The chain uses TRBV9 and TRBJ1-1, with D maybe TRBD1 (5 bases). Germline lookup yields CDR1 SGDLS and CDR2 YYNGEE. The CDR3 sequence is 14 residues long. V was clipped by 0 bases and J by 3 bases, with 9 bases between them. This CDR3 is CASSVDRGDTEAFF. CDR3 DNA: TGTGCCAGCAGCGTAGATCGGGGGGACACTGAAGCTTTCTTT.

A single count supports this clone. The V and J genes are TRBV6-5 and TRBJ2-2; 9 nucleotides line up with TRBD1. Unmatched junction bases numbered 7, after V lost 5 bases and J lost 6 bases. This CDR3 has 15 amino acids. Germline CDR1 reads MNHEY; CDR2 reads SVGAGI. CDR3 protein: CASSPGTGCPGELFF. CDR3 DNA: TGTGCCAGCAGTCCCGGGACAGGGTGTCCCGGGGAGCTGTTTTTT.

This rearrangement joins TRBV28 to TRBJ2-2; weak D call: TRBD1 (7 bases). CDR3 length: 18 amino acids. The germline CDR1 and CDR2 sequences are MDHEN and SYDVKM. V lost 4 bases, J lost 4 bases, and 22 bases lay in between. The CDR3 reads CASSSTGRRRRLTGELFF. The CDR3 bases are TGTGCCAGCAGTTCGACAGGGAGGCGCCGACGTCTCACCGGGGAGCTGTTTTTT.

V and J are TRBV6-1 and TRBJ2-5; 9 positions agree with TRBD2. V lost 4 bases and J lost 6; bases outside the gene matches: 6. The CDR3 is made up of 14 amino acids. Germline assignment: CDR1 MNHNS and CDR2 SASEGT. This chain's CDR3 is CASSGRGGRKTQYF. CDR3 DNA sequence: TGTGCCAGCAGTGGGCGGGGGGGTCGGAAGACCCAGTACTTC.

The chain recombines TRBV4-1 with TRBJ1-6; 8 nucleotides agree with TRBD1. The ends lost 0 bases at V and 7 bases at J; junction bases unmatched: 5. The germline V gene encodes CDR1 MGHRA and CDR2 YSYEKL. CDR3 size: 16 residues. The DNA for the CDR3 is TGCGCCAGCAGCCAAGAAGAGGACAGGGCGAATTCACCCCTCCACTTT. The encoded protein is CASSQEEDRANSPLHF.

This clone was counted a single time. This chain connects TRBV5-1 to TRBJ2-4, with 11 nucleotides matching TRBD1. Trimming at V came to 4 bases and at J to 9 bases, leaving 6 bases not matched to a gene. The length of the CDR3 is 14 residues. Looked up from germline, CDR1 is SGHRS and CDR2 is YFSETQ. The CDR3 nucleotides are TGCGCCAGCAGCCGGGGACAGGGGGTGGTCATTCAGTACTTC. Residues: CASSRGQGVVIQYF.